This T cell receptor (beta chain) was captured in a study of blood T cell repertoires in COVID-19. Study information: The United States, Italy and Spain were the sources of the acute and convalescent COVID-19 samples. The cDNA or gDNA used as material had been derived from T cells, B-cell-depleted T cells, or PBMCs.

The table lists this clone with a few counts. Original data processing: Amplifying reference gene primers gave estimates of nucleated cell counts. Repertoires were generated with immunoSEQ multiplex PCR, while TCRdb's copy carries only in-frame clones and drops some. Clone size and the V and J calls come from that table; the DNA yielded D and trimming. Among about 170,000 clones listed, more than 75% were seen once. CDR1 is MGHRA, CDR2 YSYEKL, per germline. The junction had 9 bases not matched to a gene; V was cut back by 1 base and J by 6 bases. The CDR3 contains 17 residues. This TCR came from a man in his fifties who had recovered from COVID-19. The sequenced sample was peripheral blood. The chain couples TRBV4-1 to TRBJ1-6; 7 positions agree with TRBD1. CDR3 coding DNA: TGCGCCAGCAGCCAAGGGGCAGGGGGGATTAGTAATTCACCCCTCCACTTT. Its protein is CASSQGAGGISNSPLHF.